This TCR beta chain originates from a study of blood T cell repertoires in COVID-19. Study-wide background: Samples taken during acute and convalescent COVID-19 were collected in the United States, Italy and Spain. Sources were T cells, B-cell-depleted T cells, or PBMCs; the material itself was cDNA or gDNA.

In the authors' workflow: Reference gene primers were amplified, and this amplification served to estimate nucleated cell counts. Method: immunoSEQ multiplex PCR; TCRdb's copy keeps in-frame clones and lacks some. V and J calls and clone size follow that table, whereas D and trimming were derived from the DNA. Of a few hundred thousand clones in the sample, 70% to 90% are singletons; the top ten hold about 12%. The CDR3 contains 14 residues. V was shortened by 2 bases and J by 2 bases, with 10 bases between the two germline ends. CDR1 is MNHEY and CDR2 is SVGEGT in the germline V gene. This receptor was identified in a woman in her late teens or twenties who had recovered from COVID-19. Material for sequencing was peripheral blood. V is TRBV6-2 or TRBV6-3 and J is TRBJ2-7, with a possible D match to TRBD2 (6 bases). CDR3 DNA sequence: TGTGCCAGCAGTTACGATAGCGGAACCTACGAGCAGTACTTC. This gives the protein CASSYDSGTYEQYF.